This T cell receptor beta chain was sequenced for a study of breast tumors, draining lymph nodes, adjacent tissues. TCRdb re-called the multiplex PCR reads through MiXCR, storing one row per CDR3 protein. The sample has about 230,000 distinct CDR3 sequences; approximately 29% are singletons. On this clonotype: No antigen is known for it.

This CDR3 has 14 residues. Germline values: CDR1 MNHEY, CDR2 SVGEGT. V lost 4 bases and J 4 bases, leaving 10 bases between the germline ends. The lymph nodes were axillary draining lymph nodes from breast cancer patients. Findings and limits, study-wide: Data fit most tumor T cells coming from lymph node, expanding in tumor. Tumors had less TCR diversity than lymph nodes, more than nontumor tissue.

This sequence originates from a female donor with breast cancer. Some clones in this sample may be carry-over from other donors' samples. Sample: axillary lymph node tissue. J is TRBJ2-2 and V is TRBV6-2 or TRBV6-3; D is possibly TRBD1 (5 bases). The CDR3 region is CASSCSRGTGELFF. Written as DNA, the CDR3 is TGTGCCAGCAGTTGCAGTAGGGGCACCGGGGAGCTGTTTTTT.